Presented here are 8 T cell receptor beta chains from one specimen sequenced in a study of cytomegalovirus exposure and HLA in healthy donors. The method was immunoSEQ multiplex PCR; TCRdb's version includes in-frame clones alone and lacks a portion of them. The sample comprises 150,000 to 200,000 clones, 88% of which are singletons, and under 3% rests with the top ten. The specimen was PBMCs. The receptor set was obtained from a man between 18 and 35 years old in good health and CMV-seronegative.

The rearrangement links TRBV7-2 to TRBJ2-1; D perhaps matches TRBD2 (5 bases). Between the trimmed V and J ends, which lost 4 bases and 4 bases, there was a span of 20 bases. The CDR3 consists of 17 residues. Germline CDR1 is SGHTA and CDR2 is FQGNSA. The CDR3 spells CASSSRTARGLYNEQFF. In DNA, the CDR3 is TGTGCCAGCAGCTCCCGGACGGCCAGAGGGCTTTACAATGAGCAGTTCTTC.

The V gene is TRBV28, the J gene TRBJ2-7; 7 bases fit TRBD1. J lost 4 bases, V lost 6 bases, and 12 bases had no gene match. The CDR3 is made up of 15 amino acids. Looked up from germline, CDR1 is MDHEN and CDR2 is SYDVKM. The CDR3 reads CASSPPGTVTYEQYF. The CDR3 DNA reads as TGTGCCAGCAGCCCCCCCGGGACAGTGACTTACGAGCAGTACTTC. Complete variable domain (other parts from reference TRBV28 and TRBJ2-7): DVKVTQSSRYLVKRTGEKVFLECVQDMDHENMFWYRQDPGLGLRLIYFSYDVKMKEKGDIPEGYSVSREKKERFSLILESASTNQTSMYLCASSPPGTVTYEQYFGPGTRLTVT.

The rearrangement joins TRBV27 to TRBJ1-1; D is ambiguous. CDR1 and CDR2 from the germline V gene are MNHEY and SMNVEV (reference sequence). The V end was cut by 4 bases, the J end by 5 bases, with 17 bases between. This CDR3 has 15 residues. CDR3 in amino acids: CASSYSSLIRTEAFF. The CDR3 DNA reads as TGTGCCAGCAGTTACTCTTCTCTGATCCGGACTGAAGCTTTCTTT.

V and J are TRBV6-1 and TRBJ2-7, with 10 bases lining up with TRBD1. The CDR3 has 13 residues. After removal of 1 base from V and 8 bases from J, the junction contained 2 bases not matched to a gene. Germline V CDR1 and CDR2: MNHNS, SASEGT. The CDR3: CASSEGTGGKQYF. DNA of the CDR3: TGTGCCAGCAGTGAAGGGACAGGGGGAAAGCAGTACTTC.

This rearrangement joins TRBV28 to TRBJ2-7; D is ambiguous. The CDR3 spans 17 residues. V was pared by 1 base and J by 0 bases, with 16 bases between. In germline, CDR1 is MDHEN, CDR2 SYDVKM. The CDR3 region is CASSLFRHDTSSYEQYF. As DNA, the CDR3 is TGTGCCAGCAGTTTATTCCGCCACGACACCAGCTCCTACGAGCAGTACTTC.

This clone was seen once. The chain carries TRBV19 and TRBJ2-5, with TRBD1 identical over 10 bases. V was clipped by 10 bases and J by 5 bases; unmatched bases: 10. The CDR3 is 14 residues long. Germline V gene data show CDR1 as LNHDA and CDR2 as SQIVND (reference sequence). The CDR3 DNA sequence: TGTGCCACCTTAGGGGACAGGGGCGAGGAGACCCAGTACTTC. Translated: CATLGDRGEETQYF.

The chain carries TRBV7-2 and TRBJ1-5, with D possibly TRBD1 on 5 matching bases. V was shortened by 0 bases and J by 4 bases, with 16 bases between the two germline ends. CDR1 is SGHTA and CDR2 is FQGNSA in the germline V gene. The CDR3 has 17 amino acids. The CDR3 nucleotides are TGTGCCAGCAGCTTAGCGCTGCTCAGGGCAGGGAATCAGCCCCAGCATTTT. Translating gives CASSLALLRAGNQPQHF.

This chain connects TRBV5-5 to TRBJ1-5; D might be TRBD1 (6 bases). This CDR3 is 14 amino acids long. The V gene lost 0 bases and the J gene lost 4 bases, with 8 bases spanning the gap. Germline loops: CDR1 SGHKS, CDR2 YYEKEE (reference sequence). CDR3 coding DNA: TGTGCCAGCAGCTTGGTGAGGGGGAATCAGCCCCAGCATTTT. Residues: CASSLVRGNQPQHF.